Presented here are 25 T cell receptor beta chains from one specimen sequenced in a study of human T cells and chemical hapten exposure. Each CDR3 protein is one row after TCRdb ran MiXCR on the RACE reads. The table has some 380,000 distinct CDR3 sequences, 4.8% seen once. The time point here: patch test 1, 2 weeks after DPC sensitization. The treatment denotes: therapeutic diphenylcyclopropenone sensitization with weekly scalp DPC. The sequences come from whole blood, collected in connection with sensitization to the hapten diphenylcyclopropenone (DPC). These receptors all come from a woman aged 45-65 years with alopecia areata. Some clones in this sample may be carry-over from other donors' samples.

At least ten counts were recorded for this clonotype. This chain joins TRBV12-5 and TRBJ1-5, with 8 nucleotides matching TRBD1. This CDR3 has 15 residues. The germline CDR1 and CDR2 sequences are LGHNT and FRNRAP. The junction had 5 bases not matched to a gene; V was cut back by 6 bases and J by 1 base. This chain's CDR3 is CASGPGGGSNQPQHF. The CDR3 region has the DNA TGTGCTAGTGGACCAGGGGGCGGGAGCAATCAGCCCCAGCATTTT.

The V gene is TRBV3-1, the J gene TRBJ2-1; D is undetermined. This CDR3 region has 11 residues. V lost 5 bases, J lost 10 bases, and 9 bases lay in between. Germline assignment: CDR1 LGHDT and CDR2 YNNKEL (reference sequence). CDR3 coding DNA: TGTGCCAGCAGCACGTTCCGGGAGCAGTTCTTC. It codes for CASSTFREQFF.

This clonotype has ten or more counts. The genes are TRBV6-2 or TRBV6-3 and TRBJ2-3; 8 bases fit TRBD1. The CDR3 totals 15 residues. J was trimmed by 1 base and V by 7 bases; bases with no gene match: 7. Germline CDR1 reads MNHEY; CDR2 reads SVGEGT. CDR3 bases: TGTGCCAGCACACCAGGACAGGGTCGCACAGATACGCAGTATTTT. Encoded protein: CASTPGQGRTDTQYF.

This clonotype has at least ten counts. CDR3 loop: CASSPQQGPPYNEQFF. CDR3 DNA sequence: TGTGCCAGCAGCCCCCAACAGGGACCCCCCTACAATGAGCAGTTCTTC. The gene calls are TRBV6-2 or TRBV6-3 and TRBJ2-1; perhaps TRBD1 as D (6 bases). The CDR3 runs to 16 residues. Trimming took 6 bases from V and 2 from J, leaving 17 bases between them. Germline CDR1 MNHEY, CDR2 SVGEGT.

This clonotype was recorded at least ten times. The CDR3, as DNA: TGTGCCAGCAGCTTGCTTATTAAAGAGACCCAGTACTTC. Amino acids: CASSLLIKETQYF. The chain combines TRBV11-2 with TRBJ2-5; D is uncertain. CDR1 is SGHAT, CDR2 FQNNGV, per germline. The CDR3 runs 13 residues. The V and J ends lost 3 bases and 3 bases respectively, with 8 bases between them.

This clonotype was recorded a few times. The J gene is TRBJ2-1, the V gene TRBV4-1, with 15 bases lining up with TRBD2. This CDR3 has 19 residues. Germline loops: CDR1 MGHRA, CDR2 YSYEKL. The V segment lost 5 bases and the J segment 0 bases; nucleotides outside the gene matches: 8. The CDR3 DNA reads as TGCGCCAGCAGCAACGGACTAGCGGGGGGGACCCCCTCCTACAATGAGCAGTTCTTC. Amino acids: CASSNGLAGGTPSYNEQFF.

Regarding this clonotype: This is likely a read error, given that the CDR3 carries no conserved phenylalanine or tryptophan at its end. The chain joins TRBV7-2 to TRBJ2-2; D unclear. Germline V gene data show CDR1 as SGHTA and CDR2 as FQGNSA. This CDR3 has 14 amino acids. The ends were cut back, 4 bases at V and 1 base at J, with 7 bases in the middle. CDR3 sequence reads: CASSSGQNTGELFC. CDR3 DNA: TGTGCCAGCAGCTCCGGCCAGAACACCGGGGAGCTGTTTTGT.

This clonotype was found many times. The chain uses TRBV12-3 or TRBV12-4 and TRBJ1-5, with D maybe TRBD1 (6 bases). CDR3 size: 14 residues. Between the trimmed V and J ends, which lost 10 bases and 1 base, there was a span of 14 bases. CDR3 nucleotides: TGTGCCACCCCTCCGGACAGAAGCAATCAGCCCCAGCATTTT. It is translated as CATPPDRSNQPQHF.

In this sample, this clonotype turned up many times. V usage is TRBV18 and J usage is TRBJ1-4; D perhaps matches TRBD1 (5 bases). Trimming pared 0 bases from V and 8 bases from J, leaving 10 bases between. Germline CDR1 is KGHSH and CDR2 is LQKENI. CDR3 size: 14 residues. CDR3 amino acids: CASSPPGPEEKLFF. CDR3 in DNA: TGTGCCAGCTCACCACCGGGACCTGAGGAAAAACTGTTTTTT.

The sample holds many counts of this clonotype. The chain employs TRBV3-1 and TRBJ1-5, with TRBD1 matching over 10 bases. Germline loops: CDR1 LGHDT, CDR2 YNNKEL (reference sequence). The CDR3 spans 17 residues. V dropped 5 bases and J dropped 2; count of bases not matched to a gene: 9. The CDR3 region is CASSGGQGLSGNQPQHF. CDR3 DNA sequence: TGTGCCAGCAGCGGGGGACAGGGGCTTAGTGGCAATCAGCCCCAGCATTTT.

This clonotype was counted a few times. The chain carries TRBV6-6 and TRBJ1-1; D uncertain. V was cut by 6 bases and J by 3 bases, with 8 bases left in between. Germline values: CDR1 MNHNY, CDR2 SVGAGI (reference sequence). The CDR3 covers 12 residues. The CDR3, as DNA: TGTGCCAGCAGCCAGACTGACACTGAAGCTTTCTTT. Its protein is CASSQTDTEAFF.

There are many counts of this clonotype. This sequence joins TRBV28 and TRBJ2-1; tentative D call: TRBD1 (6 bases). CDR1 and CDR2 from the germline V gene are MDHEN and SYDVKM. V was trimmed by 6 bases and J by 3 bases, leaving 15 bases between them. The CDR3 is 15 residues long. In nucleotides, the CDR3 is TGTGCCAGCAGACAAGGACAGTCTTTCTACAATGAGCAGTTCTTC. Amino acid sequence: CASRQGQSFYNEQFF.

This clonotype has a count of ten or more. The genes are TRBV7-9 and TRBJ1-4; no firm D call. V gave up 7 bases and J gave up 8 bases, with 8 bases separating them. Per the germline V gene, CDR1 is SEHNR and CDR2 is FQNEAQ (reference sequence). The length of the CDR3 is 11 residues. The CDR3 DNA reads TGTGCCAGCACCCGAGAGGAAAAACTGTTTTTT. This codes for CASTREEKLFF.

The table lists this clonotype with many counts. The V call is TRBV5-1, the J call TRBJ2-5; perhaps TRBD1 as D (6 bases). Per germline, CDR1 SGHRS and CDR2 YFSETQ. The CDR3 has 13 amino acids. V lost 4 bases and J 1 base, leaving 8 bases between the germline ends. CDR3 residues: CASSMDSQETQYF. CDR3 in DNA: TGCGCCAGCAGCATGGACAGCCAAGAGACCCAGTACTTC.

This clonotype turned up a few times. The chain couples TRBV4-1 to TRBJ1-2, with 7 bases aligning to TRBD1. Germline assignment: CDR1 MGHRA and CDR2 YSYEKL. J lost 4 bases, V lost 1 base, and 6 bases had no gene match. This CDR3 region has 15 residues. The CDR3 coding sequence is TGCGCCAGCAGCCAAGTAACAGGGGATAGCTATGGCTACACCTTC. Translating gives CASSQVTGDSYGYTF.

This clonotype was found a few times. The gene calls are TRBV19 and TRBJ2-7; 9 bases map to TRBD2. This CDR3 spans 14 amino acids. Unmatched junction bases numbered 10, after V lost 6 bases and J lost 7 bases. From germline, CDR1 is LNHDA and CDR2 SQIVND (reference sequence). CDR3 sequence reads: CASSSAGGRGEQYF. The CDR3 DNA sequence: TGTGCCAGTAGCTCAGCGGGGGGAAGAGGAGAGCAGTACTTC. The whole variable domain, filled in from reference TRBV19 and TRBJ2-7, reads DGGITQSPKYLFRKEGQNVTLSCEQNLNHDAMYWYRQDPGQGLRLIYYSQIVNDFQKGDIAEGYSVSREKKESFPLTVTSAQKNPTAFYLCASSSAGGRGEQYFGPGTRLTVT.

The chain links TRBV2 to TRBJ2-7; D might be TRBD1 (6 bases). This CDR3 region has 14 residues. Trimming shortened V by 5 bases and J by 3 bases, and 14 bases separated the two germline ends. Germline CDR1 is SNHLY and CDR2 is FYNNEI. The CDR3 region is CASSYRARDYEQYF. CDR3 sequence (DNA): TGTGCCAGCAGTTACAGGGCCCGCGACTACGAGCAGTACTTC. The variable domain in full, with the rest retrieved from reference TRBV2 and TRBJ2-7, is EPEVTQTPSHQVTQMGQEVILRCVPISNHLYFYWYRQILGQKVEFLVSFYNNEISEKSEIFDDQFSVERPDGSNFTLKIRSTKLEDSAMYFCASSYRARDYEQYFGPGTRLTVT.

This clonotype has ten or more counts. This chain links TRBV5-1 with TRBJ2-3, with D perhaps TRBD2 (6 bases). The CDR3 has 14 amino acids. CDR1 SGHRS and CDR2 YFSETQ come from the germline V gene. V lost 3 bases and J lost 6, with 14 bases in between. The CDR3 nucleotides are TGCGCCAGCAGCTCCCAGGCAGGAGGGGATACGCAGTATTTT. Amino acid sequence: CASSSQAGGDTQYF.

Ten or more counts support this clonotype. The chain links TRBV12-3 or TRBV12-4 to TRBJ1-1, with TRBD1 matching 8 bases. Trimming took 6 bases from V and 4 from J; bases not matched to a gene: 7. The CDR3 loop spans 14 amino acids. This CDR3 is CASSKDRAGTEAFF. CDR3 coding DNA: TGTGCCAGCAGCAAGGACAGGGCAGGCACTGAAGCTTTCTTT.

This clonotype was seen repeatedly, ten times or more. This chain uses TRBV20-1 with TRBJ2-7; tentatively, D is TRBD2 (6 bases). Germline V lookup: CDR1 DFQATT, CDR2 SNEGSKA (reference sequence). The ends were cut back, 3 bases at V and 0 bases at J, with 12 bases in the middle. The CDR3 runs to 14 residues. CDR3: CSARARESSYEQYF. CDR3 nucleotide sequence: TGCAGTGCTAGGGCCCGGGAGAGCTCCTACGAGCAGTACTTC.

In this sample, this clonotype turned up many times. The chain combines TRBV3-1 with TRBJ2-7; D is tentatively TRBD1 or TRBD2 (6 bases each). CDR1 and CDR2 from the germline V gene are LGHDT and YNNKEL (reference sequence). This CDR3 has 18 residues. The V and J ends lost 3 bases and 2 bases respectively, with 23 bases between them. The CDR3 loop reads CASSQTTRDFRTAYEQYF. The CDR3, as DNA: TGTGCCAGCAGCCAGACAACCCGGGACTTTAGGACAGCCTACGAGCAGTACTTC.

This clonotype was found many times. CDR3 in amino acids: CASSYGTLGADTQYF. Here the CDR3 DNA reads TGTGCCAGCAGTTACGGGACCCTTGGGGCAGATACGCAGTATTTT. The chain employs TRBV6-5 and TRBJ2-3, with D perhaps assigned TRBD1 or TRBD2 (5 bases each). Trimming stripped 2 bases from V and 4 bases from J, with 13 bases between. The germline V gene encodes CDR1 MNHEY and CDR2 SVGAGI. The CDR3 extends over 15 amino acids.

CDR3 sequence (DNA): TGTGCCAGCAGTTACGAGCGACGGTCCTATAATTCACCCCTCCACTTT. The encoded protein is CASSYERRSYNSPLHF. The genes are TRBV6-5 and TRBJ1-6, with D unclear. This CDR3 comprises 16 residues. Germline CDR1 reads MNHEY; CDR2 reads SVGAGI. V lost 2 bases and J lost 1, with 9 bases in between.

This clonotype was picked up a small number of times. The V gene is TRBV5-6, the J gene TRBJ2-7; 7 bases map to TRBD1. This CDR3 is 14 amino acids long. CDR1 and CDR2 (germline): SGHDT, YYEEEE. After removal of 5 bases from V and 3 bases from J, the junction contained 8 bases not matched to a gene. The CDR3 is CASSPTGVNYEQYF. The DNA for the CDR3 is TGTGCCAGCAGTCCCACAGGGGTAAACTACGAGCAGTACTTC. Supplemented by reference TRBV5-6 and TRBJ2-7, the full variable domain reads DAGVTQSPTHLIKTRGQQVTLRCSPKSGHDTVSWYQQALGQGPQFIFQYYEEEERQRGNFPDRFSGHQFPNYSSELNVNALLLGDSALYLCASSPTGVNYEQYFGPGTRLTVT.

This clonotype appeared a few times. CDR3 sequence (DNA): TGCGCCAGCAGCTCCCAGGGGGCTGTGGAGACCCAGTACTTC. Protein: CASSSQGAVETQYF. V and J are TRBV5-1 and TRBJ2-5; 8 bases map to TRBD1. The CDR3 length is 14 residues. Per the germline V gene, CDR1 is SGHRS and CDR2 is YFSETQ. The V and J ends lost 3 bases and 5 bases, in that order; junction bases with no gene match: 6.